Following are 21 T cell receptor beta chains from one sample sequenced in a study of graft-versus-host responses after intestinal transplantation. No antigen has been assigned to these receptors. Data came from immunoSEQ multiplex PCR; TCRdb stores just in-frame clones and leaves some out. The data show around 110,000 clones, approximately 90% seen once. The sequencing here drew on unstimulated CD4+ T cells sorted from spleen or lymph node cells, taken before intestinal transplant. The receptors were gathered from a human donor who received an intestinal transplant.

The chain couples TRBV10-3 to TRBJ1-4, with 11 nucleotides matching TRBD1. The CDR3 runs to 15 residues. Germline trimming cut 3 bases from V and 8 bases from J; bases unmatched to any gene: 5. Germline CDR1 and CDR2: ENHRY and SYGVKD. CDR3 coding DNA: TGTGCCATCAGTGAACCCGGGACAGGGGGGGAAAAACTGTTTTTT. Translating it yields CAISEPGTGGEKLFF.

A word on this clone: This sample includes further DNA sequences coding for the same CDR3. This chain connects TRBV7-3 to TRBJ1-1; D gene unclear. V gave up 3 bases and J gave up 0 bases, with 5 bases separating them. In germline, CDR1 is SGHTA, CDR2 FQGTGA. The CDR3 is 13 amino acids. In nucleotides, the CDR3 is TGTGCCAGCAGCTTGAGCATGAACACTGAAGCTTTCTTT. This sequence encodes CASSLSMNTEAFF.

V and J are TRBV7-3 and TRBJ2-3; the match to TRBD2 covers 14 bases. In germline, CDR1 is SGHTA, CDR2 FQGTGA. Germline trimming cut 3 bases from V and 8 bases from J; bases unmatched to any gene: 7. CDR3 length equals 16 residues. The CDR3 region is CASSFGLAGGLSTQYF. CDR3 nucleotides: TGTGCCAGCAGCTTTGGACTAGCGGGAGGATTAAGTACGCAGTATTTT.

The chain has TRBV15 and TRBJ2-7, with TRBD1 identical over 11 bases. Looked up from germline, CDR1 is LNHNV and CDR2 is YYDKDF (reference sequence). This CDR3 has 13 residues. The trim removed 7 bases at V and 5 bases at J, leaving 4 bases unmatched. CDR3 protein: CATTMGQGDEQYF. DNA for the CDR3: TGTGCCACCACCATGGGACAGGGGGACGAGCAGTACTTC.

This chain connects TRBV7-2 to TRBJ2-3; a possible D gene is TRBD1 (5 bases). This CDR3 has 14 amino acids. The germline V and J ends were trimmed by 3 bases and 5 bases, with 12 bases remaining between them. Germline V gene sequence: CDR1 SGHTA, CDR2 FQGNSA. The chain's CDR3 is CASSFLGVQDTQYF. As DNA, the CDR3 is TGTGCCAGCAGCTTCTTAGGGGTACAAGATACGCAGTATTTT.

The V call is TRBV7-9, the J call TRBJ2-1, with TRBD2 identical over 9 bases. Trimming removed 5 bases from V and 7 bases from J; junction bases left unmatched: 15. Germline CDR1 is SEHNR and CDR2 is FQNEAQ (reference sequence). The CDR3 extends over 17 amino acids. The CDR3, as DNA: TGTGCCAGCAGCCCACAACCGGGACTAGCCCTTAAGAATGAGCAGTTCTTC. This sequence encodes CASSPQPGLALKNEQFF.

V usage is TRBV5-1 and J usage is TRBJ2-3; TRBD2 agrees at 10 bases. The CDR3 consists of 15 residues. CDR1 and CDR2 from the germline V gene are SGHRS and YFSETQ. V shed 4 bases, J shed 1 base, and the junction held 3 bases outside the gene matches. Here the CDR3 reads CASSGGLAGTDTQYF. Here the CDR3 DNA reads TGCGCCAGCAGCGGTGGACTAGCGGGCACAGATACGCAGTATTTT.

The CDR3 reads CASSIIAGGPDEQFF. In nucleotides, the CDR3 is TGTGCCAGCAGCATTATAGCGGGAGGGCCTGATGAGCAGTTCTTC. The chain recombines TRBV5-5 with TRBJ2-1, with 11 nucleotides matching TRBD2. Germline CDR1 reads SGHKS; CDR2 reads YYEKEE (reference sequence). This CDR3 comprises 15 residues. V was clipped by 4 bases and J by 8 bases; unmatched bases: 8.

V gene TRBV6-5 combines with J gene TRBJ1-2; tentatively, D is TRBD1 (5 bases). The CDR3 has 15 amino acids. Deletions cut 6 bases from V and 2 bases from J, with 16 bases between. Per the germline V gene, CDR1 is MNHEY and CDR2 is SVGAGI. CDR3 protein: CASRLRQYLNYGYTF. As DNA, the CDR3 is TGTGCCAGCAGACTCCGACAGTACCTCAACTATGGCTACACCTTC.

The chain has TRBV7-2 and TRBJ1-2; D remains unclear. This CDR3 is built from 13 residues. Germline-derived CDR1 and CDR2 are SGHTA and FQGNSA. V was pared by 1 base and J by 5 bases, with 8 bases between. The CDR3 sequence: CASSLVLEYGYTF. CDR3 bases: TGTGCCAGCAGCTTAGTCTTGGAGTATGGCTACACCTTC.

J is TRBJ2-5 and V is TRBV9; 7 positions agree with TRBD1. Germline V gene lookup returns CDR1 SGDLS and CDR2 YYNGEE. The CDR3 runs 15 residues. Unmatched junction bases numbered 7, after V lost 0 bases and J lost 5 bases. CDR3 residues: CASSVGDSLRETQYF. The CDR3 DNA is TGTGCCAGCAGCGTAGGGGACAGCCTCCGGGAGACCCAGTACTTC.

V and J are TRBV2 and TRBJ2-7; weak D call: TRBD1 (5 bases). Trimming took 6 bases from V and 4 from J, leaving 13 bases between them. Per germline, CDR1 SNHLY and CDR2 FYNNEI. The CDR3 runs to 13 residues. CDR3 sequence (DNA): TGTGCCAGCAGCTCAGGGCGTTGGTACGAGCAGTACTTC. Its translation is CASSSGRWYEQYF.

The rearrangement uses TRBV30 and TRBJ1-2; unclear D gene. V lost 3 bases, J lost 5 bases, and 13 bases lay in between. The germline gives CDR1 GTSNPN, CDR2 SVGIG (reference sequence). This CDR3 has 13 residues. The CDR3 reads CAWRATGVYGYTF. As DNA, the CDR3 is TGTGCCTGGAGAGCAACGGGAGTGTATGGCTACACCTTC.

This chain uses TRBV18 with TRBJ2-5, with D perhaps TRBD1 (6 bases). The end of the DNA is better explained by TRBJ2-7, so the J call may be wrong. Germline V gene lookup returns CDR1 KGHSH and CDR2 LQKENI. CDR3 length: 15 amino acids. The CDR3 DNA reads TGTGCCAGCTCACCATCCCAGGGGCTTTCCTACGAGCAGTACTTC. Its protein is CASSPSQGLSYEQYF.

With respect to this clone: Compared with germline, one end of the junction differs, possibly owing to a read error. The V call is TRBV18, the J call TRBJ2-4; D possibly corresponds to TRBD1 (5 bases). The CDR3 runs 16 residues. Germline-derived CDR1 and CDR2 are KGHSH and LQKENI. This CDR3 reads CASSAPLLGQGTIQYF. In DNA form, the CDR3 reads TGTGCCAGCTCAGCACCTCTTCTGGGGCAGGGAACGATTCAGTACTTC.

The CDR3 bases are TGCGCCAGCAGATGGGCCACTAGCGGGAGAGAATACGAGCAGTACTTC. Protein sequence: CASRWATSGREYEQYF. V gene TRBV5-1 combines with J gene TRBJ2-7; TRBD2 matches at 11 bases. Per germline, CDR1 SGHRS and CDR2 YFSETQ. V lost 5 bases to trimming and J lost 4 bases; unmatched junction nucleotides: 11. CDR3 length: 16 residues.

The J gene is TRBJ2-2, the V gene TRBV19; 8 nucleotides align to TRBD2. The length of the CDR3 is 15 residues. The V gene's germline CDR1 is LNHDA and CDR2 SQIVND (reference sequence). The V segment lost 8 bases and the J segment 8 bases; nucleotides outside the gene matches: 13. The DNA of the CDR3 is TGTGCCAGTTCACTTGCGGGAGGACTGCGGGGGGAGCTGTTTTTT. It translates to CASSLAGGLRGELFF.

This clone was detected only once. CDR3 in amino acids: CASSPGTISHEQYF. The CDR3 region has the DNA TGTGCCAGTAGTCCCGGGACAATCTCGCACGAGCAGTACTTC. This chain connects TRBV19 to TRBJ2-7, with TRBD1 as a possible D gene (6 bases). Trimming removed 5 bases from V and 5 bases from J, with 16 bases in between. The germline V gene has CDR1 LNHDA and CDR2 SQIVND (reference sequence). This CDR3 region has 14 residues. The complete variable domain, with remaining parts taken from reference TRBV19 and TRBJ2-7, reads DGGITQSPKYLFRKEGQNVTLSCEQNLNHDAMYWYRQDPGQGLRLIYYSQIVNDFQKGDIAEGYSVSREKKESFPLTVTSAQKNPTAFYLCASSPGTISHEQYFGPGTRLTVT.

The chain has TRBV28 and TRBJ2-7, with TRBD2 matching 7 bases. CDR3 length: 15 residues. The trim removed 5 bases at V and 0 bases at J, leaving 7 bases unmatched. Germline CDR1 MDHEN, CDR2 SYDVKM. The CDR3 DNA sequence: TGTGCCAGCAGTCTTACCGGGACTATCTCCTACGAGCAGTACTTC. Translated: CASSLTGTISYEQYF.

This chain joins TRBV6-5 and TRBJ2-7; tentative D call: TRBD2 (6 bases). Between the trimmed V and J ends, which lost 0 bases and 2 bases, there was a span of 11 bases. The germline gives CDR1 MNHEY, CDR2 SVGAGI. This CDR3 region has 15 residues. CDR3 sequence (DNA): TGTGCCAGCAGTTACTCTAGCGGAGCGACCTACGAGCAGTACTTC. This codes for CASSYSSGATYEQYF.

The J gene is TRBJ2-7, the V gene TRBV28; 7 positions match TRBD1. The CDR3 totals 14 residues. After removal of 6 bases from V and 2 bases from J, the junction contained 7 bases not matched to a gene. Germline V gene data show CDR1 as MDHEN and CDR2 as SYDVKM. DNA of the CDR3: TGTGCCAGCAGCCCGCAGGGGGTCACCTACGAGCAGTACTTC. Translation gives CASSPQGVTYEQYF.